One and the same sample provided the 19 T cell receptor beta chains below, sequenced in a study of CD8 T cells in Susac syndrome. Reverse transcription used roughly 0.5 to 1 ug RNA and random hexamers. TCRdb re-called the immunoSEQ multiplex PCR reads through MiXCR, storing one row per CDR3 protein. The profile covers 300,000 or so distinct CDR3 sequences, with approximately 90% appearing a single time and roughly 0.064% taken by the ten largest. Sequenced material: CD4+ T cells from PBMCs. The receptors here all came from a human donor with multiple sclerosis.

The V call is TRBV7-9, the J call TRBJ1-2; perhaps TRBD1 as D (6 bases). The V and J ends lost 4 bases and 2 bases respectively, with 20 bases between them. CDR3 length: 17 amino acids. From germline, CDR1 is SEHNR and CDR2 FQNEAQ (reference sequence). CDR3: CASSSSPSGATNYGYTF. DNA of the CDR3: TGTGCCAGCAGCTCCTCACCCTCAGGGGCGACCAACTATGGCTACACCTTC.

The V and J genes are TRBV7-2 and TRBJ2-1; the D gene could be TRBD1 or TRBD2 (5 bases each). Germline V CDR1 and CDR2: SGHTA, FQGNSA. CDR3 length: 15 amino acids. V lost 3 bases to trimming and J lost 9 bases, with 18 bases between them. The CDR3 loop reads CASSLGTGLRGEQFF. Here the CDR3 DNA reads TGTGCCAGCAGCTTGGGGACCGGGTTACGTGGTGAGCAGTTCTTC.

This clonotype occurred a few times. The rearrangement links TRBV5-4 to TRBJ2-7; no clear D gene. CDR1 is SGHNT and CDR2 is YYREEE in the germline V gene (reference sequence). V dropped 1 base and J dropped 0 bases, with 8 bases sitting between them. CDR3 length: 14 residues. CDR3 DNA sequence: TGTGCCAGCAGCTTGAAAGGAAGCTCCTACGAGCAGTACTTC. This sequence encodes CASSLKGSSYEQYF.

This clonotype was found a few times. The genes are TRBV7-2 and TRBJ2-5; no clear D. The CDR3 runs 11 residues. Trimming cost V 6 bases and J 7 bases, with 9 bases left between them. From germline, CDR1 is SGHTA and CDR2 FQGNSA. DNA for the CDR3: TGTGCCAGCAGTTTGTCGGGGACCCAGTACTTC. Amino acid sequence: CASSLSGTQYF. Using reference TRBV7-2 and TRBJ2-5 for the parts outside the CDR3, the full variable domain is GAGVSQSPSNKVTEKGKDVELRCDPISGHTALYWYRQSLGQGLEFLIYFQGNSAPDKSGLPSDRFSAERTGGSVSTLTIQRTQQEDSAVYLCASSLSGTQYFGPGTRLLVL.

The chain uses TRBV6-2 or TRBV6-3 and TRBJ2-7; 10 bases match TRBD2. With V trimmed by 7 bases and J by 5 bases, 11 bases remained unmatched. The length of the CDR3 is 15 residues. Germline V gene sequence: CDR1 MNHEY, CDR2 SVGEGT. Here the CDR3 DNA reads TGTGCCAGCACCCCCATTAGGACTAGCGGCAACGAGCAGTACTTC. Its translation: CASTPIRTSGNEQYF.

This rearrangement joins TRBV11-2 to TRBJ2-1; D perhaps matches TRBD1 (6 bases). The CDR3 runs 13 residues. Germline values: CDR1 SGHAT, CDR2 FQNNGV. V gave up 5 bases and J gave up 10 bases, with 15 bases separating them. This CDR3 is CASSTLQRGEQFF. CDR3 DNA sequence: TGTGCCAGCAGCACACTTCAGAGGGGGGAGCAGTTCTTC. The variable domain in full, completed from reference TRBV11-2 and TRBJ2-1, reads EAGVAQSPRYKIIEKRQSVAFWCNPISGHATLYWYQQILGQGPKLLIQFQNNGVVDDSQLPKDRFSAERLKGVDSTLKIQPAKLEDSAVYLCASSTLQRGEQFFGPGTRLTVL.

The chain uses TRBV7-9 and TRBJ1-4; TRBD1 aligns across 8 bases. This CDR3 region has 16 residues. V lost 5 bases, J lost 3 bases, and 8 bases stayed unmatched. Germline assignment: CDR1 SEHNR and CDR2 FQNEAQ (reference sequence). This CDR3 reads CASSPSRGRANEKLFF. CDR3 DNA: TGTGCCAGCAGCCCTTCCAGGGGGCGGGCTAATGAAAAACTGTTTTTT.

This chain uses TRBV12-3 or TRBV12-4 with TRBJ1-6, with 7 bases identical to TRBD1. J lost 10 bases, V lost 6 bases, and 12 bases had no gene match. CDR3 length equals 15 residues. CDR3 residues: CASSPQGGGWSPLHF. Written as DNA, the CDR3 is TGTGCCAGCAGCCCGCAGGGGGGCGGGTGGTCACCCCTCCACTTT.

This chain connects TRBV20-1 to TRBJ2-2; 8 bases map to TRBD1. The trim removed 4 bases at V and 2 bases at J, leaving 6 bases unmatched. The CDR3 covers 15 residues. Germline lookup yields CDR1 DFQATT and CDR2 SNEGSKA (reference sequence). Here the CDR3 reads CSANLGQGNTGELFF. In DNA, the CDR3 is TGCAGTGCTAACCTTGGACAGGGAAACACCGGGGAGCTGTTTTTT.

The chain has TRBV4-3 and TRBJ1-4, with D possibly being TRBD1 (5 bases). Per the germline V gene, CDR1 is LGHNA and CDR2 is YSLEER. The CDR3 sequence is 20 residues long. V was clipped by 0 bases and J by 0 bases, with 20 bases between them. CDR3 in amino acids: CASSQDLRSIQDATNEKLFF. CDR3 sequence (DNA): TGCGCCAGCAGCCAAGATCTTCGCTCGATACAGGATGCAACTAATGAAAAACTGTTTTTT.

J is TRBJ1-2 and V is TRBV29-1; D remains unclear. CDR1 and CDR2 (germline): SQVTM, ANQGSEA. With 0 bases removed from V and 4 bases from J, the gap between germline ends came to 15 bases. The CDR3 covers 15 residues. CDR3 sequence: CSVEDNVGGPYGYTF. The CDR3 DNA is TGCAGCGTTGAAGATAACGTAGGAGGCCCCTATGGCTACACCTTC.

This chain joins TRBV6-5 and TRBJ1-2; perhaps TRBD1 as D (6 bases). Trimming removed 0 bases from V and 8 bases from J, with 10 bases in between. The CDR3 is 13 residues long. Germline assignment: CDR1 MNHEY and CDR2 SVGAGI. CDR3 in DNA: TGTGCCAGCAGTTACTCGAGGGGGGTCGGCTACACCTTC. This gives the protein CASSYSRGVGYTF.

This clonotype was picked up a small number of times. This chain uses TRBV4-2 with TRBJ2-7; 12 bases line up with TRBD2. Germline-derived CDR1 and CDR2 are LGHNA and YNFKEQ. Losses at the gene ends were 0 bases for V and 4 bases for J; bases not matched to a gene: 4. This CDR3 is built from 16 residues. The CDR3 sequence: CASSQDGLAGGYEQYF. CDR3 DNA: TGTGCCAGCAGCCAAGATGGGCTAGCGGGAGGGTACGAGCAGTACTTC.

The J gene is TRBJ2-5, the V gene TRBV6-2 or TRBV6-3; no reliable D call. The germline V gene encodes CDR1 MNHEY and CDR2 SVGEGT. V shed 6 bases and J shed 6 bases, with 8 bases lying between them. The CDR3 is 11 residues long. The DNA for the CDR3 is TGTGCCAGCAGCAAGGATCAGACCCAGTACTTC. This translates into CASSKDQTQYF.

V gene TRBV12-3 or TRBV12-4 combines with J gene TRBJ1-1; D call uncertain. V was clipped by 0 bases and J by 4 bases, with 9 bases between them. CDR3 length: 14 amino acids. Here the CDR3 DNA reads TGTGCCAGCAGTTTAGCAGGAGTCGGCACTGAAGCTTTCTTT. As protein: CASSLAGVGTEAFF.

The chain recombines TRBV29-1 with TRBJ2-1; D is ambiguous. Trimming pared 7 bases from V and 3 bases from J, leaving 13 bases between. The CDR3 is 13 residues long. Per the germline V gene, CDR1 is SQVTM and CDR2 is ANQGSEA. In DNA, the CDR3 is TGCAGCGAAAGTAAGGGCTTCTACAATGAGCAGTTCTTC. It encodes CSESKGFYNEQFF.

This chain links TRBV12-3 or TRBV12-4 with TRBJ2-7, with D possibly called TRBD1 or TRBD2 (5 bases each). Trimming stripped 1 base from V and 5 bases from J, with 12 bases between. CDR3 length: 14 amino acids. CDR3 sequence: CASSLVGGMNEQYF. CDR3 in DNA: TGTGCCAGCAGTTTAGTTGGGGGAATGAACGAGCAGTACTTC.

The chain carries TRBV7-2 and TRBJ2-3; TRBD2 matches 8 bases. Per the germline V gene, CDR1 is SGHTA and CDR2 is FQGNSA. V was pared by 4 bases and J by 5 bases, with 11 bases of the junction left unmatched. The CDR3 is 16 amino acids. The CDR3 sequence: CASSSRGGTRRDTQYF. Written as DNA, the CDR3 is TGTGCCAGCAGCTCCCGGGGGGGAACCCGCCGAGATACGCAGTATTTT.

The V call is TRBV10-3, the J call TRBJ2-1; TRBD2 agrees at 7 bases. This CDR3 is built from 15 residues. V lost 5 bases to trimming and J lost 5 bases; unmatched junction nucleotides: 9. Germline CDR1 is ENHRY and CDR2 is SYGVKD. CDR3 protein: CAISPLGTTDNEQFF. DNA of the CDR3: TGTGCCATCAGTCCACTCGGGACTACAGACAATGAGCAGTTCTTC.